The source of this T cell receptor beta chain is a study of T cell responses to AZD1222 COVID-19 vaccine. Study-level results: Variant regions that are unmutated are reportedly the target of nearly half of spike-specific TCRs.

The CDR3 has 15 residues. The germline V gene has CDR1 LGHDT and CDR2 YNNKEL (reference sequence). J lost 8 bases, V lost 5 bases, and 8 bases had no gene match. Generated by immunoSEQ multiplex PCR, the TCRdb table keeps only in-frame clones and is missing some. The profile covers some 30,000 clones, with approximately 84% appearing a single time and 11% taken by the ten largest. This clone was counted once. Its specificity is not known. The receptor was isolated from an adult who received the AZD1222 COVID-19 vaccine. The material sequenced was peripheral blood, taken 28 days after the second AZD1222 dose. The rearrangement uses TRBV3-1 (or the pseudogene TRBV3-2) and TRBJ1-4; TRBD1 matches at 10 bases. The CDR3 DNA sequence: TGTGCCAGCAGCTACGGACAGGGGGTGGGCGAAAAACTGTTTTTT. As protein: CASSYGQGVGEKLFF.